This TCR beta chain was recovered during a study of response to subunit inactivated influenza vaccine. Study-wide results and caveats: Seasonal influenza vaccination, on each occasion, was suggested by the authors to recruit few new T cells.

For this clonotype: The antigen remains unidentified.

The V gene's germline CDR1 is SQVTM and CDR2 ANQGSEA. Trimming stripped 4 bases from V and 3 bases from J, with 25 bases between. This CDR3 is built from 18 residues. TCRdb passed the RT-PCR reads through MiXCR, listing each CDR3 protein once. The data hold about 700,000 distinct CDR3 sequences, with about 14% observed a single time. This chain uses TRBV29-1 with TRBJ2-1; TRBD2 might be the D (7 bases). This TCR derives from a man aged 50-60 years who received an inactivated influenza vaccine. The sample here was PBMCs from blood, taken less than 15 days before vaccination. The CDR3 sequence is CSVVGGAGLETNYNEQFF. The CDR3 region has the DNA TGCAGCGTTGTGGGGGGGGCGGGACTCGAGACCAACTACAATGAGCAGTTCTTC.